What follows are 27 T cell receptor beta chains derived from one specimen sequenced in a study of blood T cell repertoires in COVID-19 (dated by TCRdb to 2019 to 2021). Libraries were made using the immunoSEQ multiplex PCR assay. The table was pulled from immuneACCESS by TCRdb, which kept in-frame rearrangements only. Such tables lose some clones; where checked, under half of the loss comes from unresolved V genes, and the rest has no known cause. The sample table holds about 190,000 clones, of which approximately 90% were seen once. The top ten hold about 1.1% of the sample. The specimen sequenced was peripheral blood. These TCRs come from a man aged 30 to 45 with acute or convalescent COVID-19.

This chain connects TRBV28 to TRBJ1-5; perhaps TRBD1 as D (6 bases). Germline V gives CDR1 MDHEN, CDR2 SYDVKM. V gave up 3 bases and J gave up 3 bases, with 9 bases separating them. This CDR3 contains 14 residues. CDR3: CASSFPGDNQPQHF. The CDR3 bases are TGTGCCAGCAGTTTTCCAGGGGACAATCAGCCCCAGCATTTT.

J is TRBJ2-2 and V is TRBV7-3; 7 bases fit TRBD1. Per germline, CDR1 SGHTA and CDR2 FQGTGA. This CDR3 region has 15 residues. The ends lost 1 base at V and 5 bases at J; junction bases unmatched: 4. The chain's CDR3 is CASSLNRGTTGELFF. CDR3 coding DNA: TGTGCCAGCAGCTTAAACAGGGGTACAACCGGGGAGCTGTTTTTT. The full variable domain, completed using reference TRBV7-3 and TRBJ2-2, is GAGVSQTPSNKVTEKGKYVELRCDPISGHTALYWYRQSLGQGPEFLIYFQGTGAADDSGLPNDRFFAVRPEGSVSTLKIQRTERGDSAVYLCASSLNRGTTGELFFGEGSRLTVL.

Regarding this clone: This same CDR3 is encoded by further DNA sequences in the sample. The CDR3, as DNA: TGTGCCAGCAGCCCCGGGACAGGATATGGCTACACCTTC. Translation: CASSPGTGYGYTF. This chain links TRBV7-9 with TRBJ1-2; 8 nucleotides agree with TRBD1. The germline gives CDR1 SEHNR, CDR2 FQNEAQ (reference sequence). V dropped 5 bases and J dropped 5; count of bases not matched to a gene: 4. The CDR3 loop spans 13 amino acids.

J is TRBJ1-4 and V is TRBV7-9; possibly TRBD1 for D (6 bases). Germline V gene data show CDR1 as SEHNR and CDR2 as FQNEAQ (reference sequence). V was shortened by 4 bases and J by 5 bases, with 14 bases between the two germline ends. CDR3 length: 15 amino acids. CDR3: CASSSHRQGNEKLFF. The CDR3 DNA follows: TGTGCCAGCAGCTCGCACAGGCAGGGGAATGAAAAACTGTTTTTT.

V is TRBV14 and J is TRBJ1-1; unclear D gene. V was pared by 4 bases and J by 1 base, with 13 bases between. The CDR3 has 15 amino acids. The germline CDR1 and CDR2 sequences are SGHDN and FVKESK. The CDR3 region is CASSLNQVWNTEAFF. In DNA, the CDR3 is TGTGCCAGCAGCCTAAACCAGGTCTGGAACACTGAAGCTTTCTTT.

The V and J genes are TRBV6-6 and TRBJ1-3; 7 nucleotides align to TRBD1. Germline CDR1 MNHNY, CDR2 SVGAGI (reference sequence). With 7 bases clipped from V and 8 bases from J, the junction kept 11 bases outside the gene matches. The CDR3 is 14 amino acids. The CDR3 DNA follows: TGTGCCAGCACTCGGGACAGTTACTCGGACACCATATATTTT. Protein: CASTRDSYSDTIYF.

V usage is TRBV2 and J usage is TRBJ2-1; 9 nucleotides agree with TRBD2. Germline-derived CDR1 and CDR2 are SNHLY and FYNNEI. The J segment lost 5 bases and the V segment lost 3 bases, leaving 5 bases of the junction unmatched. The CDR3 runs to 15 residues. The chain's CDR3 is CASSDSTSGNNEQFF. The CDR3 DNA reads TGTGCCAGCAGTGACTCGACTAGCGGAAACAATGAGCAGTTCTTC. The complete variable domain, with remaining parts taken from reference TRBV2 and TRBJ2-1, reads EPEVTQTPSHQVTQMGQEVILRCVPISNHLYFYWYRQILGQKVEFLVSFYNNEISEKSEIFDDQFSVERPDGSNFTLKIRSTKLEDSAMYFCASSDSTSGNNEQFFGPGTRLTVL.

V and J are TRBV10-1 and TRBJ2-2; D unclear. Looked up from germline, CDR1 is WNHNN and CDR2 is SYGVQD (reference sequence). V lost 3 bases and J lost 0, with 8 bases in between. The CDR3 spans 15 residues. The CDR3, as DNA: TGCGCCAGCAGTGAACAGAATTCGAACACCGGGGAGCTGTTTTTT. Translation: CASSEQNSNTGELFF.

This clone was counted only a few times. V gene TRBV6-5 combines with J gene TRBJ1-2, with TRBD1 matching 7 bases. Germline CDR1 reads MNHEY; CDR2 reads SVGAGI. Unmatched junction bases numbered 7, after V lost 6 bases and J lost 0 bases. CDR3 size: 15 residues. CDR3 sequence reads: CASRGDREANYGYTF. The CDR3 DNA reads TGTGCCAGCAGGGGTGACAGGGAAGCTAACTATGGCTACACCTTC.

The chain is built from TRBV30 and TRBJ1-1, with unresolved D. Trimming stripped 4 bases from V and 3 bases from J, with 9 bases between. The CDR3 is 12 residues long. CDR1 and CDR2 from the germline V gene are GTSNPN and SVGIG (reference sequence). CDR3 sequence (DNA): TGTGCCTGGATGTACACGTACACTGAAGCTTTCTTT. Translating it yields CAWMYTYTEAFF.

The V gene is TRBV5-5, the J gene TRBJ2-5, with 8 positions matching TRBD2. V was pared by 0 bases and J by 5 bases, with 9 bases of the junction left unmatched. Germline assignment: CDR1 SGHKS and CDR2 YYEKEE (reference sequence). CDR3 length: 16 amino acids. This chain's CDR3 is CASSLAGGTRAETQYF. CDR3 coding DNA: TGTGCCAGCAGCTTGGCCGGGGGGACTAGGGCCGAGACCCAGTACTTC. Supplemented by reference TRBV5-5 and TRBJ2-5, the full variable domain reads DAGVTQSPTHLIKTRGQQVTLRCSPISGHKSVSWYQQVLGQGPQFIFQYYEKEERGRGNFPDRFSARQFPNYSSELNVNALLLGDSALYLCASSLAGGTRAETQYFGPGTRLLVL.

CDR3 in amino acids: CASSLGTGLGNEQFF. The CDR3 bases are TGTGCCAGCAGCTTGGGGACAGGGTTGGGTAATGAGCAGTTCTTC. The gene calls are TRBV11-3 and TRBJ2-1; TRBD1 aligns across 9 bases. Germline-derived CDR1 and CDR2 are SGHNT and YENEEA. The CDR3 totals 15 residues. The junction had 7 bases not matched to a gene; V was cut back by 3 bases and J by 7 bases.

This clone was observed once. CDR3 region: CASSRSHTESYEQYF. DNA of the CDR3: TGTGCCAGCAGCCGCTCTCACACAGAATCCTACGAGCAGTACTTC. The chain uses TRBV11-3 and TRBJ2-7; D remains ambiguous. CDR1 and CDR2 from the germline V gene are SGHNT and YENEEA. Trimming cost V 5 bases and J 1 base, with 15 bases left between them. CDR3 length equals 15 residues. Complete variable domain (other parts from reference TRBV11-3 and TRBJ2-7): EAGVVQSPRYKIIEKKQPVAFWCNPISGHNTLYWYLQNLGQGPELLIRYENEEAVDDSQLPKDRFSAERLKGVDSTLKIQPAELGDSAVYLCASSRSHTESYEQYFGPGTRLTVT.

This clone was observed a single time. The V and J genes are TRBV3-1 (or the pseudogene TRBV3-2) and TRBJ2-5; no reliable D call. This CDR3 has 12 residues. Germline V CDR1 and CDR2: LGHDT, YNNKEL (reference sequence). Between the trimmed V and J ends, which lost 3 bases and 5 bases, there was a span of 7 bases. CDR3 residues: CASSHFSETQYF. CDR3 nucleotides: TGTGCCAGCAGCCATTTCTCGGAGACCCAGTACTTC.

The chain employs TRBV7-2 and TRBJ2-7; no firm D call. V was clipped by 1 base and J by 0 bases, with 10 bases between them. Germline V lookup: CDR1 SGHTA, CDR2 FQGNSA. This CDR3 comprises 15 residues. CDR3 amino acids: CASSLEVRSSYEQYF. In DNA, the CDR3 is TGTGCCAGCAGCTTAGAGGTTAGGAGCTCCTACGAGCAGTACTTC.

This rearrangement joins TRBV14 to TRBJ1-3; weak D call: TRBD1 (5 bases). The ends were cut back, 0 bases at V and 0 bases at J, with 9 bases in the middle. CDR3 length: 16 amino acids. Germline V gene data show CDR1 as SGHDN and CDR2 as FVKESK. The CDR3 bases are TGTGCCAGCAGCCAAGAACGGGGGAGCTCTGGAAACACCATATATTTT. This translates into CASSQERGSSGNTIYF. The entire variable domain, with the rest obtained from reference TRBV14 and TRBJ1-3, is as follows: EAGVTQFPSHSVIEKGQTVTLRCDPISGHDNLYWYRRVMGKEIKFLLHFVKESKQDESGMPNNRFLAERTGGTYSTLKVQPAELEDSGVYFCASSQERGSSGNTIYFGEGSWLTVV.

The V gene is TRBV2, the J gene TRBJ2-7, with D perhaps TRBD1 (5 bases). This CDR3 has 15 residues. Trimming shortened V by 0 bases and J by 2 bases, and 11 bases separated the two germline ends. Per germline, CDR1 SNHLY and CDR2 FYNNEI. The CDR3 is CASSEASGAPYEQYF. The CDR3 DNA reads TGTGCCAGCAGTGAAGCGTCTGGGGCCCCCTACGAGCAGTACTTC.

This chain joins TRBV7-2 and TRBJ1-1; 8 nucleotides line up with TRBD1. The trim removed 6 bases at V and 7 bases at J, leaving 7 bases unmatched. The CDR3 spans 13 residues. CDR1 is SGHTA and CDR2 is FQGNSA in the germline V gene. CDR3 DNA sequence: TGTGCCAGCAGAAAGGACAGGGAGAATGAAGCTTTCTTT. Amino acids: CASRKDRENEAFF.

The chain joins TRBV29-1 to TRBJ2-1; D is ambiguous. Germline CDR1 and CDR2: SQVTM and ANQGSEA. V was trimmed by 4 bases and J by 6 bases, leaving 7 bases between them. This CDR3 has 11 amino acids. CDR3 sequence reads: CSVVLFNEQFF. In nucleotides, the CDR3 is TGCAGCGTTGTTCTTTTCAATGAGCAGTTCTTC.

This chain joins TRBV11-3 and TRBJ1-1, with a tentative D call TRBD1 (5 bases). Trimming took off 5 bases at V and 5 bases at J, with 9 bases between the two ends. Germline CDR1 SGHNT, CDR2 YENEEA. This CDR3 has 12 amino acids. The chain's CDR3 is CASSLDSTEAFF. CDR3 sequence (DNA): TGTGCCAGCAGCCTTGACAGTACTGAAGCTTTCTTT.

The genes are TRBV18 and TRBJ1-6; 8 positions agree with TRBD1. The CDR3 loop spans 15 amino acids. The germline CDR1 and CDR2 sequences are KGHSH and LQKENI. Trimming removed 0 bases from V and 10 bases from J; junction bases left unmatched: 5. CDR3 region: CASSPPGTGGSPLHF. CDR3 nucleotides: TGTGCCAGCTCACCACCCGGGACAGGAGGATCACCCCTCCACTTT.

The genes are TRBV30 and TRBJ1-3, with 8 bases matching TRBD1. The J segment lost 0 bases and the V segment lost 1 base, leaving 8 bases of the junction unmatched. The CDR3 is made up of 17 amino acids. Germline V gives CDR1 GTSNPN, CDR2 SVGIG (reference sequence). The CDR3 loop reads CAWSGDRTSRSGNTIYF. The CDR3 DNA reads as TGTGCCTGGAGTGGGGACAGGACATCGCGCTCTGGAAACACCATATATTTT.

V and J are TRBV27 and TRBJ2-1, with 7 bases fitting TRBD1. There are 14 residues in the CDR3. Trimming cost V 5 bases and J 4 bases; bases outside gene matches: 5. Germline CDR1 is MNHEY and CDR2 is SMNVEV (reference sequence). The CDR3 here is CASSDRAAYNEQFF. The CDR3 DNA follows: TGTGCCAGCAGTGACAGGGCGGCATACAATGAGCAGTTCTTC.

The chain recombines TRBV19 with TRBJ2-5; 8 positions agree with TRBD2. V shed 4 bases and J 5 bases; nucleotides not matched to a gene: 9. The CDR3 has 15 amino acids. CDR1 is LNHDA and CDR2 is SQIVND in the germline V gene (reference sequence). The CDR3 DNA reads as TGTGCCAGTAGTAGGGCCACTAGCGGAAGCGAGACCCAGTACTTC. It encodes CASSRATSGSETQYF.

The chain links TRBV19 to TRBJ1-6; TRBD1 is a possible D gene (5 bases). The CDR3 consists of 16 residues. The ends were cut back, 7 bases at V and 7 bases at J, with 20 bases in the middle. CDR1 and CDR2 from the germline V gene are LNHDA and SQIVND (reference sequence). CDR3 in amino acids: CASTEAGRSVNSPLHF. CDR3 DNA: TGTGCCAGTACCGAGGCAGGGAGGTCGGTAAATTCACCCCTCCACTTT.

The V call is TRBV27, the J call TRBJ2-7, with 8 bases identical to TRBD1. Germline CDR1 reads MNHEY; CDR2 reads SMNVEV (reference sequence). The CDR3 contains 13 residues. The trim removed 6 bases at V and 2 bases at J, leaving 3 bases unmatched. DNA of the CDR3: TGTGCCAGCAGGTTGGGACAGGCCTACGAGCAGTACTTC. Residues: CASRLGQAYEQYF.

V and J are TRBV4-1 and TRBJ2-1; TRBD1 is a possible D gene (6 bases). There are 17 residues in the CDR3. V was shortened by 10 bases and J by 0 bases, with 22 bases between the two germline ends. The germline CDR1 and CDR2 sequences are MGHRA and YSYEKL. The CDR3 region is CATAPSNQGSSYNEQFF. The CDR3 coding sequence is TGCGCCACCGCGCCCTCCAATCAGGGGAGCTCCTACAATGAGCAGTTCTTC.